This TCR beta chain stems from a study of T cells expressing NK-cell markers. Whole-study context: Sorted CD3+CD56+NKG2C+, CD3+CD56+NKG2C- and CD3+CD56-NKG2C+ T cells supplied TCR beta repertoires. With respect to HCMV, seven of the eight sequenced donors were seropositive, and one was seronegative. Study-wide findings and caveats: The study found these clonotypes also leading the CD3+CD56-NKG2C+ fraction in a few donors. In about six donors, dominant CD3+CD56+NKG2C+ clonotypes ranked among the top 10 CD8+ clonotypes.

Note on this clonotype: Its antigen is undetermined.

Following a re-call of the 5' RACE reads, TCRdb has one entry per CDR3 protein and lacks DNA. Its clone listing holds roughly 180,000 distinct CDR3 sequences. This sequence was found in a man aged 18-69 years in good health. The sequenced sample consisted of blood T cells: a sorted CD56 or NKG2C T cell subset, CD4+ or CD8+ T cells, or bulk PBMC T cells (not recorded which).

CDR3 sequence: CASSPRTPDEQFF. The chain links TRBV7-8 to TRBJ2-1; no DNA is available, so the TRBD2 call from TCRdb remains unchecked. In germline, CDR1 is SGHVS, CDR2 FQNEAQ. The CDR3 has 13 amino acids.